The rows below give T cell receptor beta chains drawn from one sample of a study of T cell repertoires in cytomegalovirus infection. In TCRdb, the reads were re-called with MiXCR into one record per CDR3 protein. The sample has roughly 800,000 distinct CDR3 sequences, about 27% seen once; the top ten hold less than 15%. These TCRs are of unknown antigen specificity. The sample consisted of cultured CD8+ T cells from PBMCs, taken from culture after CMV antigen stimulation. The receptors originated from a human donor in good health (CMV status not recorded). Some clones in this sample may be carry-over from other donors' samples. Both conserved end residues are part of each CDR3. Fields, in order: clone size, CDR3 length, J gene, D gene, V gene, CDR3 protein, CDR3 DNA. D genes are given only for firm matches. Clone size appears in some rows only: once, few, many, or a class for an expanded clone.

clone size: NA
CDR3 length: 14
J gene: TRBJ2-1
D gene: NA
V gene: TRBV12-3/TRBV12-4
CDR3 protein: CASSADFPYNEQFF
CDR3 DNA: TGTGCCAGCAGTGCGGACTTCCCCTACAATGAGCAGTTCTTC

clone size: few
CDR3 length: 15
J gene: TRBJ2-3
D gene: NA
V gene: TRBV11-2
CDR3 protein: CASSLDGEPTDTQYF
CDR3 DNA: TGTGCCAGCAGCTTAGACGGGGAACCCACAGATACGCAGTATTTT

clone size: NA
CDR3 length: 15
J gene: TRBJ2-3
D gene: NA
V gene: TRBV2
CDR3 protein: CASTVSGDHTDTQYF
CDR3 DNA: TGTGCCAGCACCGTCTCCGGCGATCACACAGATACGCAGTATTTT

clone size: NA
CDR3 length: 15
J gene: TRBJ2-7
D gene: TRBD1
V gene: TRBV27
CDR3 protein: CASSLTPGQGYEQYF
CDR3 DNA: TGTGCCAGCAGCTTAACGCCGGGACAGGGGTACGAGCAGTACTTC

clone size: once
CDR3 length: 15
J gene: TRBJ2-5
D gene: NA
V gene: TRBV4-3
CDR3 protein: CASSQDTGSGETQYF
CDR3 DNA: TGCGCCAGCAGCCAGGATACAGGGTCGGGAGAGACCCAGTACTTC

clone size: NA
CDR3 length: 13
J gene: TRBJ1-2
D gene: NA
V gene: TRBV11-2
CDR3 protein: CASSAGINYGYTF
CDR3 DNA: TGTGCCAGCAGCGCGGGCATTAACTATGGCTACACCTTC

clone size: NA
CDR3 length: 16
J gene: TRBJ2-3
D gene: NA
V gene: TRBV10-2
CDR3 protein: CASIGLFPTEGDTQYF
CDR3 DNA: TGCGCCAGCATTGGACTTTTTCCGACCGAGGGAGATACGCAGTATTTT

clone size: NA
CDR3 length: 17
J gene: TRBJ1-5
D gene: TRBD1
V gene: TRBV6-2/TRBV6-3
CDR3 protein: CASSSDLRQGPGQPQHF
CDR3 DNA: TGTGCCAGCAGTTCCGACCTGAGACAGGGGCCGGGGCAGCCCCAGCATTTT

clone size: few
CDR3 length: 16
J gene: TRBJ2-7
D gene: TRBD2
V gene: TRBV4-2
CDR3 protein: CASSQDGAGGPNEQYF
CDR3 DNA: TGTGCCAGCAGCCAAGACGGTGCGGGGGGGCCGAACGAGCAGTACTTC

clone size: NA
CDR3 length: 17
J gene: TRBJ2-3
D gene: TRBD2
V gene: TRBV9
CDR3 protein: CASSEGSTSGGTDTQYF
CDR3 DNA: TGTGCCAGCAGCGAGGGGTCGACTAGCGGGGGCACAGATACGCAGTATTTT

clone size: NA
CDR3 length: 15
J gene: TRBJ1-1
D gene: TRBD1
V gene: TRBV6-6
CDR3 protein: CASRSDRVMNTEAFF
CDR3 DNA: TGTGCCAGCAGATCCGACAGGGTCATGAACACTGAAGCTTTCTTT

clone size: few
CDR3 length: 14
J gene: TRBJ2-5
D gene: TRBD2
V gene: TRBV12-3/TRBV12-4
CDR3 protein: CASRIAGPWETQYF
CDR3 DNA: TGTGCCAGCAGAATAGCGGGGCCTTGGGAGACCCAGTACTTC

clone size: NA
CDR3 length: 15
J gene: TRBJ1-5
D gene: NA
V gene: TRBV12-5
CDR3 protein: CASGSQAYSNQPQHF
CDR3 DNA: TGTGCTAGTGGTTCCCAGGCTTATAGCAATCAGCCCCAGCATTTT

clone size: NA
CDR3 length: 15
J gene: TRBJ2-7
D gene: NA
V gene: TRBV7-9
CDR3 protein: CASSLVSGVNYEQYF
CDR3 DNA: TGTGCCAGCAGCTTAGTTTCAGGCGTAAATTACGAGCAGTACTTC

clone size: NA
CDR3 length: 15
J gene: TRBJ2-2
D gene: NA
V gene: TRBV19
CDR3 protein: CASGVVSFLAGELFF
CDR3 DNA: TGTGCCAGTGGGGTAGTCAGTTTCCTGGCCGGGGAGCTGTTTTTT

clone size: once
CDR3 length: 14
J gene: TRBJ2-5
D gene: NA
V gene: TRBV6-6
CDR3 protein: CASSYEREPETQYF
CDR3 DNA: TGTGCCAGCAGTTACGAGAGGGAACCAGAGACCCAGTACTTC

clone size: NA
CDR3 length: 13
J gene: TRBJ1-2
D gene: TRBD1
V gene: TRBV10-3
CDR3 protein: CAILRQGAYGYTF
CDR3 DNA: TGTGCCATCCTGAGGCAGGGGGCCTATGGCTACACCTTC

clone size: NA
CDR3 length: 18
J gene: TRBJ2-1
D gene: TRBD1
V gene: TRBV12-3/TRBV12-4
CDR3 protein: CASSRDSPLLSSYNEQFF
CDR3 DNA: TGTGCCAGCAGTCGGGACAGTCCCCTGCTGAGCTCCTACAATGAGCAGTTCTTC

clone size: few
CDR3 length: 16
J gene: TRBJ2-3
D gene: NA
V gene: TRBV20-1
CDR3 protein: CSARDYNGEGPDTQYF
CDR3 DNA: TGCAGTGCTAGAGATTATAACGGGGAAGGGCCAGATACGCAGTATTTT

clone size: NA
CDR3 length: 14
J gene: TRBJ1-2
D gene: TRBD1
V gene: TRBV27
CDR3 protein: CASRRATGSYGYTF
CDR3 DNA: TGTGCCAGCAGAAGAGCGACAGGGAGCTATGGCTACACCTTC

clone size: NA
CDR3 length: 17
J gene: TRBJ1-1
D gene: NA
V gene: TRBV6-1
CDR3 protein: CASSLTGGPRRSTEAFF
CDR3 DNA: TGTGCCAGCAGCCTTACTGGGGGACCCAGGCGGAGTACTGAAGCTTTCTTT

clone size: NA
CDR3 length: 15
J gene: TRBJ1-2
D gene: TRBD1
V gene: TRBV10-3
CDR3 protein: CATHWGDRENYGYTF
CDR3 DNA: TGTGCCACGCATTGGGGGGACAGGGAAAACTATGGCTACACCTTC

clone size: once
CDR3 length: 11
J gene: TRBJ2-1
D gene: NA
V gene: TRBV12-3/TRBV12-4
CDR3 protein: CASSSDTREFF
CDR3 DNA: TGTGCCAGCAGTTCAGATACACGGGAGTTCTTC

clone size: many
CDR3 length: 12
J gene: TRBJ1-5
D gene: NA
V gene: TRBV12-3/TRBV12-4
CDR3 protein: CASSQDNQPQHF
CDR3 DNA: TGTGCCAGCAGTCAGGACAATCAGCCCCAGCATTTT

clone size: NA
CDR3 length: 14
J gene: TRBJ1-1
D gene: NA
V gene: TRBV20-1
CDR3 protein: CSARDPDMNTEAFF
CDR3 DNA: TGCAGTGCTAGAGATCCTGACATGAACACTGAAGCTTTCTTT

clone size: many
CDR3 length: 16
J gene: TRBJ2-3
D gene: TRBD2
V gene: TRBV7-2
CDR3 protein: CASSLIFSGGADTQYF
CDR3 DNA: TGTGCCAGCAGCTTAATATTCAGCGGGGGGGCAGATACGCAGTATTTT

clone size: NA
CDR3 length: 14
J gene: TRBJ2-7
D gene: NA
V gene: TRBV7-6
CDR3 protein: CASSLGGAKNEQYF
CDR3 DNA: TGTGCCAGCAGCTTAGGGGGGGCGAAGAACGAGCAGTACTTC

clone size: few
CDR3 length: 14
J gene: TRBJ1-4
D gene: NA
V gene: TRBV7-9
CDR3 protein: CASSSFATNEKLFF
CDR3 DNA: TGTGCCAGCAGCAGTTTTGCAACTAATGAAAAACTGTTTTTT

clone size: NA
CDR3 length: 13
J gene: TRBJ2-7
D gene: NA
V gene: TRBV3-1
CDR3 protein: CASAGGLTYEQYF
CDR3 DNA: TGTGCCAGCGCCGGTGGGCTGACCTACGAGCAGTACTTC

clone size: NA
CDR3 length: 14
J gene: TRBJ1-1
D gene: NA
V gene: TRBV12-3/TRBV12-4
CDR3 protein: CASSLDRASTEAFF
CDR3 DNA: TGTGCCAGCAGTTTAGACAGGGCCTCCACTGAAGCTTTCTTT

clone size: many
CDR3 length: 15
J gene: TRBJ2-7
D gene: TRBD1
V gene: TRBV7-2
CDR3 protein: CASTQWGTEGYEQYF
CDR3 DNA: TGTGCCAGCACCCAATGGGGGACAGAAGGCTACGAGCAGTACTTC

clone size: NA
CDR3 length: 18
J gene: TRBJ2-3
D gene: TRBD2
V gene: TRBV7-2
CDR3 protein: CASSLGPGLAFSTDTQYF
CDR3 DNA: TGTGCCAGCAGCTTGGGCCCGGGACTAGCGTTTAGCACAGATACGCAGTATTTT

clone size: few
CDR3 length: 12
J gene: TRBJ1-5
D gene: NA
V gene: TRBV19
CDR3 protein: CASQGNNQPQHF
CDR3 DNA: TGTGCCAGTCAGGGAAACAATCAGCCCCAGCATTTC

clone size: NA
CDR3 length: 18
J gene: TRBJ1-3
D gene: TRBD1
V gene: TRBV6-6
CDR3 protein: CASSDWRTGAFSGNTIYF
CDR3 DNA: TGTGCCAGCAGTGATTGGAGGACAGGGGCCTTCTCTGGAAACACCATATATTTT

clone size: many
CDR3 length: 13
J gene: TRBJ2-1
D gene: NA
V gene: TRBV7-2
CDR3 protein: CASSLEQGNPQFF
CDR3 DNA: TGTGCCAGCAGCTTAGAACAGGGAAATCCCCAGTTCTTC

clone size: few
CDR3 length: 17
J gene: TRBJ1-5
D gene: NA
V gene: TRBV12-3/TRBV12-4
CDR3 protein: CASSLQDPDRLNQPQHF
CDR3 DNA: TGTGCCAGCAGTTTACAGGATCCGGACAGACTCAATCAGCCCCAGCATTTT

clone size: many
CDR3 length: 16
J gene: TRBJ2-3
D gene: TRBD2
V gene: TRBV7-2
CDR3 protein: CASSDTSGGPTDTQYF
CDR3 DNA: TGTGCCAGCAGCGATACTAGCGGGGGGCCCACAGATACGCAGTATTTT

clone size: few
CDR3 length: 14
J gene: TRBJ1-2
D gene: NA
V gene: TRBV7-9
CDR3 protein: CASTPTQGGYGYTF
CDR3 DNA: TGTGCCAGCACCCCCACTCAGGGAGGCTATGGCTACACCTTC

clone size: once
CDR3 length: 15
J gene: TRBJ1-3
D gene: NA
V gene: TRBV25-1
CDR3 protein: CASSEYWEGTDTIYF
CDR3 DNA: TGTGCCAGCAGTGAATATTGGGAGGGGACGGACACCATATATTTT

clone size: NA
CDR3 length: 14
J gene: TRBJ1-6
D gene: TRBD1
V gene: TRBV7-3
CDR3 protein: CVSVPGQGNSPLHF
CDR3 DNA: TGTGTCAGCGTACCGGGACAGGGAAATTCACCCCTCCACTTT

clone size: NA
CDR3 length: 15
J gene: TRBJ2-3
D gene: NA
V gene: TRBV28
CDR3 protein: CASSPEWGGMNTQYF
CDR3 DNA: TGTGCCAGCAGTCCTGAATGGGGGGGCATGAATACGCAGTATTTT

clone size: few
CDR3 length: 12
J gene: TRBJ1-4
D gene: NA
V gene: TRBV6-1
CDR3 protein: CASRVTNEKLFF
CDR3 DNA: TGTGCCAGCCGGGTAACTAATGAAAAACTGTTTTTT